This TCR beta chain emerged from a study of cytomegalovirus exposure and HLA in healthy donors (dated by TCRdb to 2016 to 2017). In the study overall: An earlier analysis of approximately 600 of the donors reported 250 to 350 Gb of sequence data and 120 million or so unique TCR beta sequences from roughly 180 million T cells. Class I and class II HLA loci were covered by the typing at four-digit resolution. An earlier analysis of nearly 600 of the donors applied high-throughput TCR beta sequencing to assess whether each TCR beta V gene segment acted as functional or pseudogenic. The study used immunosequencing to profile the T cell repertoires of approximately 630 subjects and linked those repertoires to cytomegalovirus serostatus. Besides the first cohort of 550 to 750 subjects, a separate validation cohort made up of 120 or so different subjects was used. Five DR-DQ haplotypes were treated as single units for association and clustering because of strong linkage in the cohort. Alongside the repertoire data, information on donor age, sex, ethnicity and CMV serostatus was compiled. Every discovery cohort repertoire had been produced on one sequencing platform. In the later analysis, no new phenotypic data were used to find candidate immune exposures; instead, reliance was placed on TCR beta sequences and their occurrence across donors. To predict cytomegalovirus infection status, the study combined high-throughput TCR immunosequencing, statistical association of individual TCRs with disease status, and machine learning. The genetic ancestry cluster associated with self-reported Caucasian donors included around four fifths of the roughly 390 genotyped donors. In a later analysis, previously published TCR beta repertoires from several hundred donors were re-analyzed and high-resolution HLA genotyping was added so that TCR occurrence patterns could be studied. The study was designed to test whether signatures of past pathogen exposure could be identified by cataloging public T cell receptors. An early release covering approximately 600 HLA-typed donors comprised approximately 300 gigabases of sequencing data and around 86 million unique TCR sequences. The number of typed donors differed by locus: about 620-630 for A, B, C, DRB1 and DQB1; 522 for DQA1; about 600 for DPA1; and roughly 470 for DPB1. Among 398 genotyped donors of the cohort, an average of around 240,000 unique TCR beta nucleotide sequences were sequenced per donor, roughly a sixth of them non-productive. A later genetic analysis took genome-wide SNP genotypes for about three fifths of the roughly 700 donors and used that subset as a discovery cohort. Results and caveats for the whole study, not just this receptor: An earlier analysis of approximately 530 of the donors showed that most TCR beta V segments appeared in productive rearrangements either about 87% or about 30% of the time, which broadly matched IMGT annotations. According to a later analysis, most CMV-associated TCR beta chains appeared to be HLA-restricted, and the HLA associations seemed to be driven largely by CMV exposure. It was suggested by the authors that the approach could potentially be generalized to other disease states and immunological phenotypes. Only TCR beta chains were sequenced in this cohort, and the absence of alpha or paired-chain data limited detectable features. The classifier was reported to diagnose cytomegalovirus status with high specificity and sensitivity in both the original and validation cohorts. Specific HLA alleles were associated with 15,000 to 20,000 TCR beta sequences at a false discovery rate of 0.05 in a later analysis. Sequencing depth was assumed to be roughly uniform across donors in the presence/absence analyses, though that assumption may not hold. A later genetic analysis associated a missense DCLRE1C variant with V-gene and J-gene trimming of TCR beta chains, and an independent cohort replicated the association. A later genetic analysis reported fewer N-insertions in productive TCRs among donors in an Asian-associated ancestry cluster than the approximately 700-donor mean. A cluster of highly shared sequence variants was judged likely to be a technical artifact of the sequencing pipeline. A further reported finding was that TCR beta sequences accurately predicted the HLA-A and HLA-B alleles for most subjects in the first cohort. Because HLA typing was unavailable for some donors at each locus, only the typed subset was used in association tests. Linkage disequilibrium might explain the correlated functional status among segregating V segments, but an unknown experimental factor could not be ruled out. The earlier analysis of around 600 of the donors excluded over 15 rarely observed V segments, including chromosome 9 orphons, because counts were too low. In the study, roughly 160 TCR beta chains were listed as associated with cytomegalovirus. Some IMGT-functional V segments, including TRBV6-2 and TRBV6-3, could not be told apart with the 87-base-pair reads, so those segments were excluded. In a later analysis, TCR association rates were found to vary across HLA loci, with the most associated TCRs seen for DRB1 alleles and the fewest for HLA-C alleles. A later analysis reported that several top co-occurrence clusters appeared linked to parvovirus B19, influenza, CMV and Epstein-Barr virus. The only immune exposure information available for the cohort was CMV serostatus. In a later analysis, HLA-associated TCR beta chains were found to be more clonally expanded and to have lower generation probabilities than equally common non-associated chains. In vitro tests confirmed that three of the cytomegalovirus-associated TCR beta chains recognize cytomegalovirus antigens. While some public TCRs were present in many individuals, most TCR sequences turned up only very rarely across donors. When HLA alleles, especially DR and DQ, strongly co-occurred, TCR associations were difficult to assign to individual alleles.

The cohort was made up of roughly 670 healthy bone marrow donors. Cohort members were all nominally healthy when sampled, although unrecorded immune exposures were likely present. The donor tested CMV seropositive and was one of the 289 seropositive cohort members. A peripheral blood sample was provided by each donor, and peripheral blood mononuclear cells were used for TCR beta sequencing. The Qiagen DNeasy Blood Extraction Kit was used to extract genomic DNA from the blood cell samples. A distance of 16 bases separates the germline ends of V and J, which lose 8 bases and 0 bases respectively. For CDR1 and CDR2, the germline V gene (reference sequence) lists SEHNR and FQNEAQ. The CDR3, from cysteine to phenylalanine, totals 15 residues. Only the CDR3 DNA is retained, 45 bases long and in frame from the first base. Receptor libraries were prepared by the immunoSEQ multiplex PCR assay. For the multiplex PCR, a mixture combining 60 forward primers for TCR Vbeta segments and 13 reverse primers for TCR Jbeta segments was used. The CDR3 region of rearranged TCR beta genes was amplified from genomic DNA with a multiplex PCR assay. The amplified TCR beta libraries were sequenced on the Illumina HiSeq System as 87-base-pair reads. Processing in the source paper ran as follows. A later analysis counted about 82 million unique TCR beta chains across the 600 to 850 repertoires, and some 11 million of these chains were shared by at least two donors. A nearest-neighbor algorithm error-corrected the raw reads and collapsed the reads into unique sequences, merging closely related sequences to remove PCR and sequencing errors. To assign V, D and J gene segments, CDR3 sequences were aligned to IMGT reference sequences. For a sequence to be retained, a match of at least six nucleotides was required to both a V gene segment and a J gene segment. Rearrangements were called productive when the CDR3 lacked stop codons and stayed in frame with V and J; all others were non-productive. Following IMGT convention, CDR3 was defined as the stretch from the second conserved V-encoded cysteine up to the conserved J-encoded phenylalanine. Sequences without an unambiguous match to a single V gene segment were excluded from the earlier analysis of several hundred of the donors. In an earlier analysis of 587 of the donors, V segments were called functional above 56.7% productive rearrangements and were called segregating when the between-donor standard deviation exceeded 5%. A statistical classification framework was developed to diagnose cytomegalovirus status using the catalog of TCR beta chain sequences. In a later analysis, V and J genes were assigned by comparing TCR nucleotide sequences against IMGT/GENE-DB human TR gene sequences. The TCRdist pipeline was used in a later analysis to assign CDR3 sequences and most-parsimonious VDJ recombination scenarios. In a later analysis, each TCR beta chain was defined by its CDR3 amino acid sequence together with its V-gene family, and reads without a unique V-gene family were excluded. As a way to deal with suspected cross-contamination and a sequencing artifact, a later analysis dropped more than 500 nucleotide sequences that were highly shared and had low generation probability. In a later analysis, a clonal expansion index for each public chain was calculated from normalized within-repertoire ranks of inferred template counts. Generation probabilities in a later analysis came from a VDJ recombination model fitted to out-of-frame rearrangements, and those results were checked against IGoR. In a later analysis, hypergeometric tests were used to score TCR-TCR, TCR-HLA and TCR-CMV co-occurrence, with a repertoire-size bias correction applied to TCR pairs. To estimate false discovery rates, a later analysis permuted the HLA or CMV assignments 20 times. In a later analysis, co-occurring TCRs were grouped using DBSCAN, and TCRdist sequence similarity was added for clustering within HLA-allele-positive subsets. Co-occurrence clustering excluded repertoires with fewer than 30,000 or more than 120,000 public chains, plus five with anomalous nucleotide sharing. This immuneACCESS table, as held by TCRdb, lists in-frame sequences with V and J called but not all clones. Of the missing ones, under half trace to an unresolved V gene in checked studies; the others have no known cause. Clone size and V and J calls were adopted from that table, with D and trimming inferred from the DNA. In this sample the table shows about 110,000 clones, about 80% of which occur a single time. More than 6% of the sample belongs to the ten largest clones.

This clone was counted only a few times. Its specific antigen is unknown. The sample holds no much larger clone one base away, and base qualities are not on file. The rearrangement joined TRBV7-9 to TRBJ1-1; the D gene remains uncertain. The sample comprised PBMCs. This sequence originates from a woman in her forties or fifties in good health and CMV-seropositive. The CDR3 protein sequence reads: CASVASPFMNTEAFF. At the DNA level, the sequence is TGTGCCAGCGTTGCGAGTCCCTTTATGAACACTGAAGCTTTCTTT.